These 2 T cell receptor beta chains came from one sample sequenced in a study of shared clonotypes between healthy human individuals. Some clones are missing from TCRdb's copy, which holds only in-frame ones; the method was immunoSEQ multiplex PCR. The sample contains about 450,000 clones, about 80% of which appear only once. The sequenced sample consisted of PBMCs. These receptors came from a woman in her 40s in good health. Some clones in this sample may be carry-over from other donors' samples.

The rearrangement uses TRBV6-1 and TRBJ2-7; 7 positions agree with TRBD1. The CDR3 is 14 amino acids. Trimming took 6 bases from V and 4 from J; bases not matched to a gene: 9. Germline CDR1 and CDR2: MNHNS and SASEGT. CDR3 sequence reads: CASRGQRRPYEQYF. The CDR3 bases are TGTGCCAGCAGGGGACAGAGGAGACCTTACGAGCAGTACTTC.

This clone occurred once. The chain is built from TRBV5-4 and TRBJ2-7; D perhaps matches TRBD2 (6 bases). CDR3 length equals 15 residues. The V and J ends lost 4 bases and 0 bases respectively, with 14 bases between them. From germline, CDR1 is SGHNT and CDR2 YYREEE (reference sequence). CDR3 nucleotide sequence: TGTGCCAGCAGCCCCGGGGTTAGCGGCTCCTACGAGCAGTACTTC. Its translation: CASSPGVSGSYEQYF.